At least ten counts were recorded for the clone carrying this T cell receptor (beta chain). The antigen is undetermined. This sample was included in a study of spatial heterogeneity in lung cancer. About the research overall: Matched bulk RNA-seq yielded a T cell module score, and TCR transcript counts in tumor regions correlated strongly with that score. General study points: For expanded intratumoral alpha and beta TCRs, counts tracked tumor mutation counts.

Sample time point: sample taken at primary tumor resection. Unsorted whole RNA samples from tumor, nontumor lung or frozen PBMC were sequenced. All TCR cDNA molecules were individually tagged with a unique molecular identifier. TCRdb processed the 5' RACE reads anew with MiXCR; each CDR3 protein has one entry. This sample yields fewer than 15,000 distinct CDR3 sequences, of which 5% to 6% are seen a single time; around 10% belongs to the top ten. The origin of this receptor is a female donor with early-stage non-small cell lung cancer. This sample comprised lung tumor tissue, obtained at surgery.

The CDR3 nucleotides read TGTGCCAGCAGCTTAGAGCGACCACCAGATACGCAGTATTTT. As protein: CASSLERPPDTQYF. V usage is TRBV7-9 and J usage is TRBJ2-3; D ambiguous. The CDR3 is 14 amino acids. The germline V gene has CDR1 SEHNR and CDR2 FQNEAQ (reference sequence). Trimming stripped 1 base from V and 4 bases from J, with 9 bases between.